The following is a TCR beta chain sequence with its context. It was during active infection that Seattle patients were enrolled and then longitudinally followed. This entry is derived from a study of blood T cell repertoires in COVID-19. Study in general: From the United States, Italy and Spain came samples of acute and convalescent COVID-19. The cDNA or gDNA used as material had been derived from T cells, B-cell-depleted T cells, or PBMCs.

How the authors handled the data: The assay estimated nucleated cells by amplifying reference gene primers. The table came from immunoSEQ multiplex PCR; TCRdb's copy has only in-frame clones and leaves some out. That table gives V, J and clone size, and the DNA gave D and trimming. The sample lists about 390,000 clones, about 90% occurring once. Trimming removed 3 bases from V and 4 bases from J, with 18 bases in between. Germline CDR1 reads SQVTM; CDR2 reads ANQGSEA. The CDR3 sequence is 15 residues long. This chain connects TRBV29-1 to TRBJ1-2, with D unresolved. The sample comprised peripheral blood. The sequence came from a woman aged 55-69 years with COVID-19, enrolled during active disease. The DNA for the CDR3 is TGCAGCGTTGATACGACACCCATGTCCGGCTATGGCTACACCTTC. Translated: CSVDTTPMSGYGYTF.